This T cell receptor (beta chain) was sequenced for a study of cytomegalovirus exposure and HLA in healthy donors. 60 Vbeta and 13 Jbeta primers were used in PCR. The protocol was immunoSEQ multiplex PCR, while the TCRdb copy is restricted to in-frame clones and leaves out a portion. Among around 150,000 clones listed, around four fifths were seen once. This CDR3 comprises 16 residues. Germline-derived CDR1 and CDR2 are SGHNT and YENEEA. The V gene end was trimmed by 3 bases and the J gene end by 0 bases; junction bases not matched to a gene: 6. The receptor was isolated from a man aged 25 to 40 in good health. What was sequenced was PBMCs. The chain links TRBV11-3 to TRBJ2-7; 9 bases line up with TRBD1. The CDR3 nucleotides are TGTGCCAGCAGCTTTCTTGGGACAGGGAGCTCCTACGAGCAGTACTTC. Residues: CASSFLGTGSSYEQYF.